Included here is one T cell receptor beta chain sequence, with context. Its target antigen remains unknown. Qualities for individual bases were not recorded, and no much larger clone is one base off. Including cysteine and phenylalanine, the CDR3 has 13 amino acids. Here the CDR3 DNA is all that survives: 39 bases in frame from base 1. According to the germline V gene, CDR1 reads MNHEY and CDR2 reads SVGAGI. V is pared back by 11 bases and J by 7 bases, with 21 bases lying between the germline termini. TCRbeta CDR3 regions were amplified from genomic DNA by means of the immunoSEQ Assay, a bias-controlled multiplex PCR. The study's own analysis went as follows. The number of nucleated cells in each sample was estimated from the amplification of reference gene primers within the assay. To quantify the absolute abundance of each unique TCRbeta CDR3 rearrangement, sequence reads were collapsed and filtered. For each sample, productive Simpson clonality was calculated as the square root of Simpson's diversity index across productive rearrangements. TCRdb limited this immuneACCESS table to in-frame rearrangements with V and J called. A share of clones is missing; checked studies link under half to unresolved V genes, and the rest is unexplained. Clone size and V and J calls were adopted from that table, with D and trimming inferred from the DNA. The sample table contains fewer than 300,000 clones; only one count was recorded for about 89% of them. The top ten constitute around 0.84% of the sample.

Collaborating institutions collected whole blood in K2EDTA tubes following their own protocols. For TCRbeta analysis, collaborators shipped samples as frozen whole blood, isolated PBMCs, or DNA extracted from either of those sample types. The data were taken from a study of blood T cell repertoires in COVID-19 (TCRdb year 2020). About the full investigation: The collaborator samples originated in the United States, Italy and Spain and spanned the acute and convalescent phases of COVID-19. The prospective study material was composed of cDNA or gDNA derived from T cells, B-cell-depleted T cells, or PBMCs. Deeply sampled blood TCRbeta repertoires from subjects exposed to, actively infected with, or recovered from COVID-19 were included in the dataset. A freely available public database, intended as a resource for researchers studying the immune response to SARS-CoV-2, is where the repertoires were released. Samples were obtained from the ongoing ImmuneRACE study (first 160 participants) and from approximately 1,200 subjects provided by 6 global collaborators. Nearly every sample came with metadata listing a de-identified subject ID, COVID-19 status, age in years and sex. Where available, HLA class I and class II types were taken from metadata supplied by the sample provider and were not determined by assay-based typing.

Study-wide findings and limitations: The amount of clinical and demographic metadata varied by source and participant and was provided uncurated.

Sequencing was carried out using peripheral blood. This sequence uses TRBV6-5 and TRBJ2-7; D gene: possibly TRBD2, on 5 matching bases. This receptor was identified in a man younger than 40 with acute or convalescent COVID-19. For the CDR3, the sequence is CACGGRVRMEQYF. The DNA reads TGTGCCTGCGGAGGCCGCGTAAGGATGGAGCAGTACTTC.